Listed below are T cell receptor beta chains from one sample, sequenced in a study of blood T cell repertoires in COVID-19. Assay used: immunoSEQ multiplex PCR; TCRdb lists only in-frame clones, some missing. The table shows 150,000 or so clones, with 85% occurring only once. Sequencing input: peripheral blood. The source of these receptors is a woman aged 40-49 years with active or convalescent COVID-19. Each CDR3 is given with its conserved first and last residue. A D gene is named only where the DNA matches it firmly. Rows may omit the clone size; those that give it use once, few, many or a size class.

J	V	D	size	CDR3	DNA
TRBJ1-6	TRBV28	-	-	CASLGGRNSPLHF	TGTGCCAGCTTGGGGGGGCGGAATTCACCCCTCCACTTT
TRBJ2-7	TRBV19	TRBD2	-	CASSRTGTSSYEQYF	TGTGCCAGTAGTAGAACCGGGACTAGCTCCTACGAGCAGTACTTC
TRBJ1-6	TRBV9	TRBD1	-	CASSPSGQNNSPLHF	TGTGCCAGCAGCCCCTCGGGACAGAATAATTCACCCCTCCACTTT
TRBJ2-1	TRBV5-1	TRBD2	once	CASSSLPLAGGVDEQFF	TGCGCCAGCAGCTCCCTCCCACTAGCGGGAGGGGTAGATGAGCAGTTCTTC
TRBJ2-1	TRBV5-1	TRBD2	-	CASSFSGRYNEQFF	TGCGCCAGCAGCTTTAGCGGGCGCTACAATGAGCAGTTCTTC
TRBJ1-3	TRBV4-1	TRBD1	-	CASSHELPGQSGNTIYF	TGCGCCAGCAGCCACGAATTACCGGGACAGTCTGGAAACACCATATATTTT
TRBJ2-1	TRBV19	-	once	CASSISRLSYNEQFF	TGTGCCAGTAGTATATCCAGGTTGTCCTACAATGAGCAGTTCTTC
TRBJ2-1	TRBV18	TRBD2	-	CASSRRTSDGVEQFF	TGTGCCAGCTCACGACGGACTAGCGACGGGGTTGAGCAGTTCTTC
TRBJ1-6	TRBV5-1	TRBD1	once	CASSPQGQGYNSPLHF	TGCGCCAGCAGCCCCCAGGGACAGGGGTATAATTCACCCCTCCACTTT
TRBJ2-4	TRBV19	-	-	CASSIDRSVRGVPPDTVYF	TGTGCCAGTAGTATAGATCGATCGGTGCGCGGCGTGCCCCCGGACACCGTTTACTTC
TRBJ1-1	TRBV5-1	-	-	CASSSTGHGGTEAFF	TGCGCCAGCAGCTCCACAGGGCATGGCGGCACTGAAGCTTTCTTT
TRBJ2-3	TRBV28	TRBD1	-	CASPPRQGSTDTQYF	TGTGCCAGCCCTCCCAGACAGGGTAGCACAGATACGCAGTATTTT
TRBJ2-7	TRBV11-2	TRBD1	-	CASSLEQGAGYEQYF	TGTGCCAGCAGCTTGGAACAGGGGGCCGGCTACGAGCAGTACTTC
TRBJ1-1	TRBV21-1	-	-	CASIKTREDTEAFF	TGTGCCAGCATCAAGACCAGGGAGGACACTGAAGCTTTCTTT
TRBJ1-2	TRBV10-3	TRBD1	-	CAISTGQGTYGYTF	TGTGCCATCAGTACCGGACAGGGGACCTATGGCTACACCTTC
TRBJ2-7	TRBV6-5	TRBD1	once	CASSYRPGQANYEQYF	TGTGCCAGCAGTTATCGCCCGGGACAGGCTAACTACGAGCAGTACTTC
TRBJ1-3	TRBV6-6	-	-	CASTYPDSGNTIYF	TGTGCCAGCACCTACCCCGACTCTGGAAACACCATATATTTT
TRBJ1-4	TRBV6-5	TRBD1	-	CASSYSQGAGKLFF	TGTGCCAGCAGTTACTCCCAGGGGGCCGGAAAACTGTTTTTT
TRBJ1-2	TRBV5-1	-	-	CASSLGTDSADF	TGCGCCAGCAGCTTGGGGACAGACAGCGCCGACTTC
TRBJ2-2	TRBV5-1	-	-	CASSRDRLNTGELFF	TGCGCCAGCAGCCGCGACAGATTAAACACCGGGGAGCTGTTTTTT
TRBJ2-6	TRBV7-8	-	-	CASHARQEPSGANVLTF	TGTGCCAGCCACGCCCGACAGGAACCCTCTGGGGCCAACGTCCTGACTTTC
TRBJ2-2	TRBV6-5	TRBD1	-	CASSPGTGLTGELFF	TGTGCCAGCAGTCCCGGGACAGGGTTAACCGGGGAGCTGTTTTTT
TRBJ1-1	TRBV11-2	-	-	CATRGAVMNTEAFF	TGTGCCACCCGGGGGGCGGTAATGAACACTGAAGCTTTCTTT
TRBJ2-7	TRBV20-1	TRBD2	-	CSASHALAGGRSAYEQYF	TGCAGTGCTAGTCACGCCCTAGCGGGAGGGCGGAGTGCCTACGAGCAGTACTTC
TRBJ1-2	TRBV28	TRBD1	-	CASSPPGQTLTNYGYTF	TGTGCCAGCAGTCCGCCGGGACAGACATTAACTAACTATGGCTACACCTTC
TRBJ1-5	TRBV2	TRBD1	-	CASRPTGGNQPQHF	TGTGCCAGCAGACCGACAGGGGGCAATCAGCCCCAGCATTTT
TRBJ2-5	TRBV19	-	-	CASSNTVTQYF	TGTGCCAGTAGTAATACTGTGACCCAGTACTTC
TRBJ1-6	TRBV28	-	-	CASSQMSSYNSPLHF	TGTGCCAGCAGCCAAATGAGCTCCTATAATTCACCCCTCCACTTT
TRBJ1-4	TRBV28	TRBD1	-	CASSLPGQGGGGKLFF	TGTGCCAGCAGCCTTCCGGGACAGGGAGGCGGAGGAAAACTGTTTTTT
TRBJ1-2	TRBV24-1	-	-	CATSGGGSGVGYTF	TGTGCCACCAGTGGCGGGGGATCCGGGGTTGGCTACACCTTC
TRBJ1-5	TRBV27	-	-	CASSYDRSDNQPQHF	TGTGCCAGCAGTTACGATAGATCCGACAATCAGCCCCAGCATTTT
TRBJ2-1	TRBV11-2	-	-	CASSFGEGAYNEQFF	TGTGCCAGCAGCTTCGGAGAGGGCGCCTACAATGAGCAGTTCTTC
TRBJ1-1	TRBV6-4	-	-	CASSASGEGEKVKNTEAFF	TGTGCCAGCAGTGCTTCCGGGGAGGGGGAGAAGGTAAAGAACACTGAAGCTTTCTTT
TRBJ1-4	TRBV28	TRBD1	-	CASSSPDPSTGEDEKLFF	TGTGCCAGCAGTTCCCCCGACCCCTCGACAGGGGAGGATGAAAAACTGTTTTTT
TRBJ2-2	TRBV24-1	-	-	CATSDFRGVTGELFF	TGTGCCACCAGTGATTTCAGGGGTGTAACCGGGGAGCTGTTTTTT
TRBJ2-2	TRBV15	TRBD1	-	CATSSPDRGAPGELFF	TGTGCCACCAGCAGTCCGGACAGGGGCGCCCCCGGGGAGCTGTTTTTT
TRBJ2-7	TRBV18	-	-	CASSPKGGGGYEQYF	TGTGCCAGCTCACCAAAAGGAGGGGGCGGTTACGAGCAGTACTTC
TRBJ1-1	TRBV29-1	-	once	CSVDGTGGLEAFF	TGCAGCGTTGATGGGACGGGGGGTCTCGAAGCTTTCTTT
TRBJ1-1	TRBV28	-	-	CASSPPAGENTEAFF	TGTGCCAGCTCTCCTCCCGCAGGGGAGAACACTGAAGCTTTCTTT
TRBJ2-1	TRBV24-1	TRBD2	-	CATSDVGGSSYNEQFF	TGTGCCACCAGTGATGTGGGCGGGAGCTCCTACAATGAGCAGTTCTTC
TRBJ1-2	TRBV28	TRBD1	-	CASRDGTGRRKYTF	TGTGCCAGCAGAGACGGGACAGGGCGTAGGAAATACACCTTC
TRBJ2-2	TRBV2	-	-	CASSAVASTGELFF	TGTGCCAGCAGCGCCGTAGCGAGCACCGGGGAGCTGTTTTTT
TRBJ2-1	TRBV7-8	TRBD2	-	CASSFPMGRAGNEQFF	TGTGCCAGCAGCTTTCCTATGGGGAGGGCGGGCAATGAGCAGTTCTTC
TRBJ1-1	TRBV10-1	TRBD1	few	CASSAGQGLAEAFF	TGCGCCAGCAGTGCCGGACAGGGGTTGGCTGAAGCTTTCTTT
TRBJ1-4	TRBV6-1	-	-	CASSGVAPYRVTNEKLFF	TGTGCCAGCAGTGGCGTAGCCCCTTACAGGGTTACTAATGAAAAACTGTTTTTT
TRBJ2-7	TRBV28	TRBD1	-	CASSLMGQGYEQYF	TGTGCCAGCAGTCTGATGGGACAGGGTTACGAGCAGTACTTC